The sequence of this T cell receptor (beta chain) was determined in a study of T-cell memory formation after mild COVID-19. Study information: There were largely donor-specific TCR clusters.

This clonotype was picked up a small number of times. Germline CDR1 LNHNV, CDR2 YYDKDF (reference sequence). The CDR3 is 16 amino acids. V was trimmed by 1 base and J by 1 base, leaving 13 bases between them. TCRdb processed the 5' RACE reads anew with MiXCR; each CDR3 protein has one entry. The repertoire holds roughly 200,000 distinct CDR3 sequences, with around a fifth as singletons. The sequencing input was PBMCs or a T cell subset sorted from them (not recorded which). The origin of this receptor is an adult woman who had mild COVID-19 (a few samples of this study predate the infection). Cell type and time point are not known. V gene TRBV15 combines with J gene TRBJ1-1, with D maybe TRBD1 (5 bases). CDR3 in amino acids: CATSRGLQGPNTEAFF. As DNA, the CDR3 is TGTGCCACCAGCAGAGGACTCCAGGGACCGAACACTGAAGCTTTCTTT.